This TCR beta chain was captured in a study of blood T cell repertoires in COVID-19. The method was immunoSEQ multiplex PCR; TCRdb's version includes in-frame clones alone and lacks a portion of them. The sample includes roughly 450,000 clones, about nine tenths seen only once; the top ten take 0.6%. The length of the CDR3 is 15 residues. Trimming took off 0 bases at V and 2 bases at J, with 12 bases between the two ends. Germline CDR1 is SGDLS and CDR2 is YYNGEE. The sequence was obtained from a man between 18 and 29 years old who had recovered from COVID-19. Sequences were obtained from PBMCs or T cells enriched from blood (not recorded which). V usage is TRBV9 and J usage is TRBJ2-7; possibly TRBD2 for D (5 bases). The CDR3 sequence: CASSVGPSQTYEQYF. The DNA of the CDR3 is TGTGCCAGCAGCGTAGGCCCTAGCCAGACCTACGAGCAGTACTTC. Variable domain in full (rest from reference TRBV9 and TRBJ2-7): DSGVTQTPKHLITATGQRVTLRCSPRSGDLSVYWYQQSLDQGLQFLIQYYNGEERAKGNILERFSAQQFPDLHSELNLSSLELGDSALYFCASSVGPSQTYEQYFGPGTRLTVT.